A single sample is the source of the 27 T cell receptor beta chains below, sequenced in a study of CD8 T cells in ankylosing spondylitis. Findings and limits, study-wide: Several highly homologous variants formed a TCR beta motif that appeared characteristic of ankylosing spondylitis blood.

These receptors are not linked to any known antigen. TCRdb analysed the 5' RACE reads with MiXCR anew, one entry per CDR3 protein. The data hold fewer than 400,000 distinct CDR3 sequences, with about 20% observed a single time. Sequenced sample: blood, either unsorted or a sorted T cell fraction (not recorded which). These receptors came from a male donor with ankylosing spondylitis.

The chain joins TRBV15 to TRBJ2-7; D gene uncertain. V was pared by 1 base and J by 6 bases, with 7 bases between. The CDR3 has 12 residues. The germline V gene encodes CDR1 LNHNV and CDR2 YYDKDF (reference sequence). The CDR3 sequence is CATSRGDGEQYF. The CDR3 DNA reads as TGTGCCACCAGCAGAGGCGACGGCGAGCAGTACTTC.

This clonotype was observed many times. This chain links TRBV7-3 with TRBJ2-2; 13 nucleotides line up with TRBD2. V lost 2 bases to trimming and J lost 4 bases; unmatched junction nucleotides: 4. CDR3 size: 17 residues. Germline values: CDR1 SGHTA, CDR2 FQGTGA. CDR3 amino acids: CASSLEGTSGTTGELFF. CDR3 nucleotides: TGTGCCAGCAGCTTAGAGGGGACTAGCGGGACCACCGGGGAGCTGTTTTTT. The variable domain in full, with the rest retrieved from reference TRBV7-3 and TRBJ2-2, is GAGVSQTPSNKVTEKGKYVELRCDPISGHTALYWYRQSLGQGPEFLIYFQGTGAADDSGLPNDRFFAVRPEGSVSTLKIQRTERGDSAVYLCASSLEGTSGTTGELFFGEGSRLTVL.

The chain has TRBV27 and TRBJ1-2; TRBD1 matches 9 bases. This CDR3 is 13 amino acids long. V was pared by 5 bases and J by 7 bases, with 5 bases of the junction left unmatched. Germline V lookup: CDR1 MNHEY, CDR2 SMNVEV (reference sequence). The CDR3 DNA is TGTGCCAGCAGTCCGGGACAGGGCAGTGGCTACACCTTC. Translating it yields CASSPGQGSGYTF.

The genes are TRBV20-1 and TRBJ2-1; 8 nucleotides match TRBD2. This CDR3 is 14 amino acids long. V was pared by 1 base and J by 3 bases, with 2 bases of the junction left unmatched. Germline V gives CDR1 DFQATT, CDR2 SNEGSKA (reference sequence). The DNA of the CDR3 is TGCAGTGCTAGAGCACTAGCGGTCTACAATGAGCAGTTCTTC. Translation gives CSARALAVYNEQFF.

The rearrangement joins TRBV5-6 to TRBJ2-7; TRBD2 aligns across 12 bases. This CDR3 contains 14 residues. V trimming: 4 bases; J trimming: 8 bases; junction bases outside the gene matches: 7. Germline V gene sequence: CDR1 SGHDT, CDR2 YYEEEE. Here the CDR3 reads CASSHSGLAGKQYF. In DNA form, the CDR3 reads TGTGCCAGCAGCCATTCCGGACTAGCGGGGAAGCAGTACTTC. Looking up the rest from reference TRBV5-6 and TRBJ2-7 gives the full variable domain: DAGVTQSPTHLIKTRGQQVTLRCSPKSGHDTVSWYQQALGQGPQFIFQYYEEEERQRGNFPDRFSGHQFPNYSSELNVNALLLGDSALYLCASSHSGLAGKQYFGPGTRLTVT.

This clonotype was counted between two and nine times. The chain is built from TRBV9 and TRBJ2-7; D call uncertain. The V gene lost 0 bases and the J gene lost 8 bases, with 15 bases spanning the gap. CDR1 is SGDLS and CDR2 is YYNGEE in the germline V gene. The CDR3 totals 14 residues. The CDR3 nucleotides are TGTGCCAGCAGCGTAGTTTTCGACTCACAGAAGCAGTACTTC. Its translation: CASSVVFDSQKQYF.

This clonotype has a handful of counts. The V and J genes are TRBV20-1 and TRBJ2-5; TRBD2 matches at 10 bases. Germline V lookup: CDR1 DFQATT, CDR2 SNEGSKA (reference sequence). CDR3 length: 14 amino acids. Trimming took 4 bases from V and 0 from J; bases not matched to a gene: 2. The CDR3 loop is CSAKTSGYQETQYF. The CDR3 DNA follows: TGCAGTGCTAAGACTAGCGGGTACCAAGAGACCCAGTACTTC.

The chain has TRBV7-9 and TRBJ2-3; a possible D gene is TRBD1 (6 bases). The CDR3 length is 14 residues. CDR1 SEHNR and CDR2 FQNEAQ come from the germline V gene (reference sequence). V lost 3 bases and J 5 bases, leaving 12 bases between the germline ends. For the CDR3, the DNA is TGTGCCAGCAGCTTTCAGGGGATCGAAGATACGCAGTATTTT. Protein sequence: CASSFQGIEDTQYF.

J is TRBJ2-5 and V is TRBV9; 9 bases agree with TRBD1. V dropped 0 bases and J dropped 1; count of bases not matched to a gene: 4. CDR1 SGDLS and CDR2 YYNGEE come from the germline V gene. The CDR3 length is 16 residues. CDR3 DNA: TGTGCCAGCAGCGTAGAAGGGACAGGGCTCCAAGAGACCCAGTACTTC. Translated, it gives CASSVEGTGLQETQYF.

This clonotype has only a few counts. The rearrangement joins TRBV11-2 to TRBJ1-1, with D perhaps TRBD1 (6 bases). Germline V CDR1 and CDR2: SGHAT, FQNNGV. CDR3 length: 15 residues. V was pared by 4 bases and J by 4 bases, with 16 bases between. The CDR3 spells CASSSEGGWITEAFF. The DNA of the CDR3 is TGTGCCAGCAGCTCCGAGGGGGGTTGGATCACTGAAGCTTTCTTT.

The rearrangement joins TRBV20-1 to TRBJ2-7; D call uncertain. Trimming stripped 5 bases from V and 4 bases from J, with 12 bases between. The CDR3 sequence is 12 residues long. Germline CDR1 and CDR2: DFQATT and SNEGSKA (reference sequence). CDR3 residues: CSASRAQYEQYF. DNA of the CDR3: TGCAGTGCTTCAAGAGCGCAGTACGAGCAGTACTTC.

The rearrangement links TRBV25-1 to TRBJ2-3; D unclear. This CDR3 has 13 residues. Germline values: CDR1 MGHDK, CDR2 SYGVNS. The V and J ends lost 4 bases and 6 bases respectively, with 11 bases between them. For the CDR3, the DNA is TGTGCCAGCAGTGCCTACGGCATCGATACGCAGTATTTT. Its protein product is CASSAYGIDTQYF.

A few counts support this clonotype. The rearrangement links TRBV20-1 to TRBJ1-4, with D hard to call. V was cut by 3 bases and J by 5 bases, with 10 bases left in between. This CDR3 has 13 residues. The V gene's germline CDR1 is DFQATT and CDR2 SNEGSKA (reference sequence). The CDR3 DNA reads as TGCAGTGCTAGGCTACAGTTGAATGAAAAACTGTTTTTT. The encoded protein is CSARLQLNEKLFF.

The V gene is TRBV5-1, the J gene TRBJ2-5; D might be TRBD2 (6 bases). Trimming pared 4 bases from V and 1 base from J, leaving 11 bases between. The CDR3 has 14 residues. The germline V gene encodes CDR1 SGHRS and CDR2 YFSETQ. This CDR3 is CASSLTRPQETQYF. CDR3 bases: TGCGCCAGCAGCCTGACTAGACCCCAAGAGACCCAGTACTTC.

This clonotype was detected a few times. This rearrangement joins TRBV7-2 to TRBJ1-2; 11 nucleotides agree with TRBD1. Germline V gives CDR1 SGHTA, CDR2 FQGNSA. The CDR3 is 15 amino acids. V dropped 0 bases and J dropped 7; count of bases not matched to a gene: 4. The CDR3 nucleotides are TGTGCCAGCAGCTTAGCAGGACAGGGGGCGCTTGGCTACACCTTC. Protein sequence: CASSLAGQGALGYTF.

The genes are TRBV28 and TRBJ1-5; D is perhaps TRBD1 (5 bases). CDR3 length: 15 amino acids. V lost 8 bases, J lost 2 bases, and 16 bases lay in between. The germline gives CDR1 MDHEN, CDR2 SYDVKM. This CDR3 reads CASGKRGGGNQPQHF. The CDR3, as DNA: TGTGCCAGCGGGAAAAGGGGAGGAGGCAATCAGCCCCAGCATTTT.

This clonotype has just a few counts. V gene TRBV12-3 or TRBV12-4 combines with J gene TRBJ2-5; D uncertain. Trimming took off 4 bases at V and 5 bases at J, with 8 bases between the two ends. The CDR3 spans 12 residues. The DNA for the CDR3 is TGTGCCAGCAGTTCATCACGGGAGACCCAGTACTTC. It translates to CASSSSRETQYF.

The chain is built from TRBV6-1 and TRBJ1-5, with 7 nucleotides matching TRBD1. Germline assignment: CDR1 MNHNS and CDR2 SASEGT. The CDR3 loop spans 15 amino acids. V lost 6 bases and J lost 4; bases outside the gene matches: 9. The CDR3 protein is CASRFDRVGNQPQHF. CDR3 coding DNA: TGTGCCAGCAGATTTGACAGGGTCGGTAATCAGCCCCAGCATTTT.

This clonotype was detected a few times. This sequence joins TRBV5-1 and TRBJ1-3; tentatively, D is TRBD1 (6 bases). The CDR3 is 14 residues long. With 0 bases removed from V and 7 bases from J, the gap between germline ends came to 11 bases. CDR1 and CDR2 (germline): SGHRS, YFSETQ. The CDR3 nucleotides are TGCGCCAGCAGCTTGGACAGGGACGGGAACACCATATATTTT. It encodes CASSLDRDGNTIYF.

This clonotype was observed a few times. The genes are TRBV5-1 and TRBJ2-2; no clear D. V was shortened by 0 bases and J by 4 bases, with 7 bases between the two germline ends. Germline loops: CDR1 SGHRS, CDR2 YFSETQ. This CDR3 has 14 residues. The CDR3 sequence is CASSLVDTTGELFF. CDR3 nucleotide sequence: TGCGCCAGCAGCTTGGTGGATACCACCGGGGAGCTGTTTTTT.

This clonotype turned up a few times. The chain is built from TRBV25-1 and TRBJ2-5, with 10 bases fitting TRBD1. Germline trimming cut 8 bases from V and 5 bases from J; bases unmatched to any gene: 8. The CDR3 runs 14 residues. Germline V lookup: CDR1 MGHDK, CDR2 SYGVNS. CDR3 residues: CASEVDRGIETQYF. Written as DNA, the CDR3 is TGTGCCAGCGAGGTGGACAGGGGGATTGAGACCCAGTACTTC.

In its sample, this clonotype was seen a few times. The rearrangement joins TRBV7-2 to TRBJ1-5; D call uncertain. Trimming left V 1 base short and J 7 bases short, with 11 bases between. From germline, CDR1 is SGHTA and CDR2 FQGNSA. The CDR3 runs to 14 residues. The CDR3 nucleotides read TGTGCCAGCAGCTTAGGGGTTGCGGGACAGCCCCAGCATTTT. It codes for CASSLGVAGQPQHF.

This clonotype has only a few counts. The chain is built from TRBV9 and TRBJ2-7; 7 positions agree with TRBD2. The CDR3 consists of 16 residues. Looked up from germline, CDR1 is SGDLS and CDR2 is YYNGEE. V lost 0 bases, J lost 2 bases, and 8 bases stayed unmatched. In nucleotides, the CDR3 is TGTGCCAGCAGCGTAGGGGCCGGGAGGACCACCTACGAGCAGTACTTC. Amino acid sequence: CASSVGAGRTTYEQYF.

The chain has TRBV6-1 and TRBJ1-1; D is possibly TRBD1 (6 bases). CDR3 length equals 14 residues. V dropped 8 bases and J dropped 5 bases, with 18 bases sitting between them. Germline CDR1 MNHNS, CDR2 SASEGT. Here the CDR3 reads CASFIRGRRTEAFF. In DNA, the CDR3 is TGTGCCAGCTTCATCCGGGGGCGCCGGACTGAAGCTTTCTTT.

This chain joins TRBV6-1 and TRBJ2-1, with D uncertain. Deletions cut 6 bases from V and 4 bases from J, with 10 bases between. CDR1 and CDR2 from the germline V gene are MNHNS and SASEGT. This CDR3 has 13 residues. The CDR3 protein is CASSPEVYNEQFF. In nucleotides, the CDR3 is TGTGCCAGCAGCCCCGAAGTTTACAATGAGCAGTTCTTC.

A few counts support this clonotype. This chain uses TRBV18 with TRBJ2-2; 8 bases map to TRBD1. Losses at the gene ends were 2 bases for V and 6 bases for J; bases not matched to a gene: 2. In germline, CDR1 is KGHSH, CDR2 LQKENI. The CDR3 runs to 14 residues. The CDR3 sequence: CASSPTTGAGELFF. The CDR3, as DNA: TGTGCCAGCTCACCAACGACAGGGGCCGGGGAGCTGTTTTTT.

A few counts support this clonotype. The V call is TRBV20-1, the J call TRBJ1-1, with D possibly TRBD1 on 6 matching bases. The CDR3 is made up of 14 amino acids. Germline CDR1 is DFQATT and CDR2 is SNEGSKA (reference sequence). V was shortened by 0 bases and J by 5 bases, with 13 bases between the two germline ends. The CDR3 is CSARDGRGGTEAFF. Written as DNA, the CDR3 is TGCAGTGCTAGAGACGGCAGGGGAGGTACTGAAGCTTTCTTT.